The rows below give T cell receptor beta chains drawn from one sample of a study of blood T cell repertoires in COVID-19. TCRdb's table, derived via immunoSEQ multiplex PCR, lists solely in-frame clones and lacks some. The table lists approximately 390,000 clones, around 90% of them singletons, with 5% to 8.5% in the top ten. The sequenced sample was peripheral blood. The source is a man aged 18 to 35 with active or convalescent COVID-19. CDR3s include the opening cysteine and the closing phenylalanine or tryptophan. Each record gives: D gene, clone size, V gene, J gene, CDR3 DNA, CDR3 protein. D genes are given only for firm matches. Size tells how often a clone was seen (once, few, many) or the class of an expanded clone, and some rows leave it out.

-	-	TRBV14	TRBJ1-1	TGTGCCAGCAGCCAAGGGGCTTGGGAAGGGGTGACTGAAGCTTTCTTT	CASSQGAWEGVTEAFF
-	-	TRBV6-2/TRBV6-3	TRBJ2-6	TGTGCCAGCAGTTTCTCTGGGGCCAACGTGCTGACTTTC	CASSFSGANVLTF
-	few	TRBV6-5	TRBJ1-2	TGTGCCAGCAGTTATTCCGGGCCCCCCGCGGGGGGCTACACCTTC	CASSYSGPPAGGYTF
-	-	TRBV7-2	TRBJ2-7	TGTGCCAGCAGCTTAGTTCAGGTCGGTTCCTACGAGCAGTACTTC	CASSLVQVGSYEQYF
-	-	TRBV6-5	TRBJ1-6	TGTGCCAGCAGTTACATTGGACAAGGGCTGCCCCTCCACTTT	CASSYIGQGLPLHF
TRBD1	-	TRBV7-9	TRBJ2-3	TGTGCCAGCAGCTTACTAACAGGGGGCGGTACAGATACGCAGTATTTT	CASSLLTGGGTDTQYF
TRBD2	-	TRBV11-3	TRBJ2-3	TGTGCCAGCAAACTAGCGGGAGGAGCAGATACGCAGTATTTT	CASKLAGGADTQYF
-	-	TRBV11-2	TRBJ1-4	TGTGCCAGCAGCTTATTCCCGCCAAAAACCGAGGGACTGTTTTTT	CASSLFPPKTEGLFF
TRBD2	-	TRBV27	TRBJ2-7	TGTGCCAGCAGTTTATCCCCCCGGTTGCGGGAGTTTCGCGAGCAGTACTTC	CASSLSPRLREFREQYF
TRBD2	-	TRBV7-3	TRBJ2-3	TGTGCCAGCAGTCTAACCGGGACTAGCGGGAGTACAGATACGCAGTATTTT	CASSLTGTSGSTDTQYF
TRBD1	few	TRBV3-1/TRBV3-2	TRBJ1-5	TGTGCCAGCAGCCTTGATGACAGGGGCGGACAGCCCCAGCATTTT	CASSLDDRGGQPQHF
-	-	TRBV10-3	TRBJ2-5	TGTGCCATCAGCCCGACTGGATACCAAGAGACCCAGTACTTC	CAISPTGYQETQYF
-	-	TRBV7-3	TRBJ1-1	TGTGCCAGCAGCTCGGACGGAGGGAACACTGAAGCTTTCTTT	CASSSDGGNTEAFF
-	-	TRBV28	TRBJ2-1	TGTGCCAGCAGTTTTGGTGGCAACAATGACAATGAGCAGTTCTTC	CASSFGGNNDNEQFF
-	-	TRBV15	TRBJ2-5	TGTGCCACCAGCAGAGACCAGGGGACCCAGTACTTC	CATSRDQGTQYF
-	-	TRBV28	TRBJ1-2	TGTGCCAGCAGAACGGACAGTTACATGGTCGATGGCTACACCTTC	CASRTDSYMVDGYTF